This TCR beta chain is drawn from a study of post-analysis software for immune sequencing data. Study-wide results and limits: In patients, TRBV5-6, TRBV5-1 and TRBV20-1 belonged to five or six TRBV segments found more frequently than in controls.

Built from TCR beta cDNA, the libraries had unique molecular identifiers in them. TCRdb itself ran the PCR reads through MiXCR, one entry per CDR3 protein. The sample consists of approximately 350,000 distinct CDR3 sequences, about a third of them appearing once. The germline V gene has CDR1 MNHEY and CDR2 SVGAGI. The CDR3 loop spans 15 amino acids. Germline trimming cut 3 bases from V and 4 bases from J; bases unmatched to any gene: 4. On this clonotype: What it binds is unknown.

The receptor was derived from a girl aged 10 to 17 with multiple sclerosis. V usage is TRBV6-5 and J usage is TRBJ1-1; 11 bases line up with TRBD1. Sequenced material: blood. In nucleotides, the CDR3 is TGTGCCAGCAGTTATCGGGACAGGGGGAGCACTGAAGCTTTCTTT. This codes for CASSYRDRGSTEAFF.